Following are 29 T cell receptor beta chains from one sample sequenced in a study of T-cell memory formation after mild COVID-19. From the 5' RACE reads, TCRdb called clonotypes with MiXCR, one entry per CDR3 protein. Among tens of thousands of distinct CDR3 sequences listed, about 16% were seen once. Sequences were obtained from PBMCs or a T cell subset sorted from them (not recorded which). The receptor source for this set is an adult who had mild COVID-19 (a few samples of this study predate the infection). Cell type and time point are not known.

This clonotype showed up many times. The V and J genes are TRBV12-3 or TRBV12-4 and TRBJ2-5; 9 nucleotides line up with TRBD1. V gave up 6 bases and J gave up 0 bases; unmatched junction bases: 14. CDR3 length: 18 amino acids. The CDR3: CASSQGTGRFRNQETQYF. The DNA for the CDR3 is TGTGCCAGCAGCCAGGGGACAGGGCGATTTCGGAACCAAGAGACCCAGTACTTC.

This clonotype was counted ten times or more. The rearrangement joins TRBV2 to TRBJ2-2; TRBD2 agrees at 7 bases. Germline-derived CDR1 and CDR2 are SNHLY and FYNNEI. With V trimmed by 6 bases and J by 6 bases, 7 bases remained unmatched. This CDR3 has 14 amino acids. This CDR3 is CASRLASTAGELFF. CDR3 nucleotide sequence: TGTGCCAGCAGACTAGCGTCTACCGCCGGGGAGCTGTTTTTT. The complete variable domain, with remaining parts taken from reference TRBV2 and TRBJ2-2, reads EPEVTQTPSHQVTQMGQEVILRCVPISNHLYFYWYRQILGQKVEFLVSFYNNEISEKSEIFDDQFSVERPDGSNFTLKIRSTKLEDSAMYFCASRLASTAGELFFGEGSRLTVL.

This chain uses TRBV20-1 with TRBJ2-5; D call uncertain. CDR1 and CDR2 (germline): DFQATT, SNEGSKA (reference sequence). This CDR3 comprises 12 residues. Trimming left V 2 bases short and J 7 bases short, with 11 bases between. DNA for the CDR3: TGCAGTGCTAGACACGAGGATGGGACCCAGTACTTC. Residues: CSARHEDGTQYF.

The gene calls are TRBV3-1 and TRBJ1-4, with D maybe TRBD1 (6 bases). The CDR3 extends over 15 amino acids. Germline CDR1 is LGHDT and CDR2 is YNNKEL (reference sequence). V was pared by 1 base and J by 7 bases, with 13 bases between. CDR3 sequence (DNA): TGTGCCAGCAGCCAAGGTGTCAGGGGCGTTGAAAAACTGTTTTTT. Its protein is CASSQGVRGVEKLFF.

This clonotype has at least ten counts. This chain joins TRBV7-9 and TRBJ1-1; D remains ambiguous. V gave up 3 bases and J gave up 0 bases, with 8 bases separating them. The CDR3 runs 14 residues. CDR1 is SEHNR and CDR2 is FQNEAQ in the germline V gene (reference sequence). The CDR3 DNA reads as TGTGCCAGCAGCTTGAGTAGGTTGAACACTGAAGCTTTCTTT. Translated, it gives CASSLSRLNTEAFF.

The chain combines TRBV7-9 with TRBJ2-7; 7 bases line up with TRBD1. The V segment lost 5 bases and the J segment 6 bases; nucleotides outside the gene matches: 4. The V gene's germline CDR1 is SEHNR and CDR2 FQNEAQ (reference sequence). The CDR3 length is 12 residues. The CDR3 DNA reads as TGTGCCAGCAGCGGGACAGCGATCGAGCAGTACTTC. As protein: CASSGTAIEQYF.

This clonotype was counted at least ten times. The V and J genes are TRBV7-6 and TRBJ2-2; the D is unclear. Trimming cost V 5 bases and J 4 bases, with 2 bases left between them. This CDR3 contains 11 residues. CDR1 and CDR2 (germline): SGHVS, FNYEAQ. CDR3 region: CASSLTGELFF. CDR3 nucleotide sequence: TGTGCCAGCAGCCTCACCGGGGAGCTGTTTTTT. Combining the CDR3 with reference TRBV7-6 and TRBJ2-2 gives the whole variable domain GAGVSQSPRYKVTKRGQDVALRCDPISGHVSLYWYRQALGQGPEFLTYFNYEAQQDKSGLPNDRFSAERPEGSISTLTIQRTEQRDSAMYRCASSLTGELFFGEGSRLTVL.

This clonotype was detected once. A much larger clone lies a single base off, so this may be a read error. V usage is TRBV10-3 and J usage is TRBJ1-1; D possibly corresponds to TRBD1 (6 bases). This CDR3 spans 13 amino acids. Germline V CDR1 and CDR2: ENHRY, SYGVKD. The CDR3 DNA is TGTGCCATCAGTCGACAGGAGAACACTGAAGCTTACTTT. It is translated as CAISRQENTEAYF.

This clonotype was seen ten or more times. The genes are TRBV29-1 and TRBJ1-5; no firm D call. Germline CDR1 reads SQVTM; CDR2 reads ANQGSEA. The CDR3 runs 13 residues. V lost 8 bases, J lost 0 bases, and 11 bases lay in between. The CDR3 sequence is CSTQENSNQPQHF. The CDR3 bases are TGCAGCACCCAGGAGAATAGCAATCAGCCCCAGCATTTT.

This clonotype has a count of ten or more. The gene calls are TRBV11-1 and TRBJ2-5; D unclear. The V end lost 1 base, the J end lost 5 bases, and 11 bases lay between the germline ends. Germline-derived CDR1 and CDR2 are SGHAT and FQDESV (reference sequence). The CDR3 loop spans 14 amino acids. DNA for the CDR3: TGTGCCAGCAGCTTAGGAGAAGCGAGGGAGACCCAGTACTTC. Encoded protein: CASSLGEARETQYF.

The table lists this clonotype with a few counts. The chain carries TRBV7-9 and TRBJ1-5; the D is unclear. V was cut by 5 bases and J by 5 bases, with 7 bases left in between. This CDR3 is built from 12 residues. Germline V gives CDR1 SEHNR, CDR2 FQNEAQ (reference sequence). The CDR3 nucleotides are TGTGCCAGCAGCGACCAGGATCAGCCCCAGCATTTT. Translated: CASSDQDQPQHF.

The genes are TRBV20-1 and TRBJ2-1; no reliable D call. Germline CDR1 DFQATT, CDR2 SNEGSKA (reference sequence). CDR3 length: 14 residues. V was pared by 0 bases and J by 9 bases, with 15 bases between. CDR3 coding DNA: TGCAGTGCTAGAGATCCGGTCTGGTCCGGTGAGCAGTTCTTC. Encoded protein: CSARDPVWSGEQFF.

This clonotype was counted ten times or more. CDR3 amino acids: CASGSDGYNEQFF. The CDR3 DNA is TGTGCTAGTGGCTCGGACGGCTACAATGAGCAGTTCTTC. The chain employs TRBV12-5 and TRBJ2-1; D uncertain. The V end lost 6 bases, the J end lost 3 bases, and 9 bases lay between the germline ends. CDR1 is LGHNT and CDR2 is FRNRAP in the germline V gene. This CDR3 comprises 13 residues. The entire variable domain, with the rest obtained from reference TRBV12-5 and TRBJ2-1, is as follows: DARVTQTPRHKVTEMGQEVTMRCQPILGHNTVFWYRQTMMQGLELLAYFRNRAPLDDSGMPKDRFSAEMPDATLATLKIQPSEPRDSAVYFCASGSDGYNEQFFGPGTRLTVL.

This clonotype was counted at least ten times. The rearrangement joins TRBV15 to TRBJ1-5; D call uncertain. Germline values: CDR1 LNHNV, CDR2 YYDKDF (reference sequence). The V end lost 1 base, the J end lost 3 bases, and 4 bases lay between the germline ends. CDR3 size: 13 residues. The CDR3 nucleotides are TGTGCCACCAGCAGAGCTAACAATCAGCCCCAGCATTTT. This codes for CATSRANNQPQHF.

This clonotype was recorded at least ten times. The rearrangement joins TRBV5-6 to TRBJ2-7; possibly TRBD1 for D (6 bases). CDR1 and CDR2 (germline): SGHDT, YYEEEE. CDR3 length equals 16 residues. V dropped 0 bases and J dropped 0 bases, with 13 bases sitting between them. The CDR3: CASSLGWGQPSYEQYF. In DNA form, the CDR3 reads TGTGCCAGCAGCTTGGGTTGGGGACAACCCTCCTACGAGCAGTACTTC.

This clonotype occurred a few times. The rearrangement joins TRBV14 to TRBJ2-7, with D perhaps matching TRBD1 or TRBD2 (5 bases each). The CDR3 spans 15 residues. CDR1 is SGHDN, CDR2 FVKESK, per germline. Trimming removed 4 bases at V and 1 base at J, with 14 bases between. This CDR3 is CASSRGPSSSYEQYF. The CDR3, as DNA: TGTGCCAGCAGCCGGGGACCATCTTCGTCCTACGAGCAGTACTTC.

This clonotype came up a few times. The chain couples TRBV24-1 to TRBJ2-7; no clear D. CDR3 length: 13 residues. Deletions cut 0 bases from V and 6 bases from J, with 8 bases between. Germline V gene data show CDR1 as KGHDR and CDR2 as SFDVKD. DNA of the CDR3: TGTGCCACCAGTGATTTGCTGACGCGCGAGCAGTACTTC. Amino acids: CATSDLLTREQYF.

This clonotype was counted once. V usage is TRBV29-1 and J usage is TRBJ2-5, with D unclear. V was shortened by 7 bases and J by 10 bases, with 13 bases between the two germline ends. This CDR3 has 10 residues. The germline gives CDR1 SQVTM, CDR2 ANQGSEA. CDR3 bases: TGCAGCGCCAAAGGGATAGACCAGTACTTC. Translated, it gives CSAKGIDQYF.

The rearrangement uses TRBV15 and TRBJ2-7, with D perhaps matching TRBD1 (5 bases). CDR1 is LNHNV and CDR2 is YYDKDF in the germline V gene (reference sequence). The CDR3 sequence is 14 residues long. V was clipped by 0 bases and J by 2 bases, with 8 bases between them. The CDR3 DNA sequence: TGTGCCACCAGCAGAGACCCAGGGCCCTACGAGCAGTACTTC. It yields the protein CATSRDPGPYEQYF.

This clonotype was detected many times. This chain uses TRBV11-2 with TRBJ2-1, with no clear D. This CDR3 spans 13 amino acids. Germline V CDR1 and CDR2: SGHAT, FQNNGV. V lost 2 bases and J 9 bases, leaving 11 bases between the germline ends. The CDR3 here is CASSLSLGREQFF. DNA for the CDR3: TGTGCCAGCAGCTTATCCCTCGGGCGTGAGCAGTTCTTC. Together with reference TRBV11-2 and TRBJ2-1, the CDR3 gives the full variable domain: EAGVAQSPRYKIIEKRQSVAFWCNPISGHATLYWYQQILGQGPKLLIQFQNNGVVDDSQLPKDRFSAERLKGVDSTLKIQPAKLEDSAVYLCASSLSLGREQFFGPGTRLTVL.

This clonotype appeared many times. The chain carries TRBV7-9 and TRBJ2-7, with TRBD2 matching 7 bases. This CDR3 comprises 13 residues. Germline V CDR1 and CDR2: SEHNR, FQNEAQ (reference sequence). The V segment lost 5 bases and the J segment 6 bases; nucleotides outside the gene matches: 7. The chain's CDR3 is CASSLTTGGEQYF. CDR3 sequence (DNA): TGTGCCAGCAGCCTAACGACGGGGGGCGAGCAGTACTTC.

This clonotype was detected only a few times. The V call is TRBV7-8, the J call TRBJ2-3; D gene ambiguous. V lost 5 bases, J lost 1 base, and 7 bases lay in between. This CDR3 is built from 13 residues. In germline, CDR1 is SGHVS, CDR2 FQNEAQ. The CDR3 region has the DNA TGTGCCAGCAGCCTAGAGCGCACAGATACGCAGTATTTT. This gives the protein CASSLERTDTQYF.

This clonotype was found many times. The rearrangement joins TRBV11-3 to TRBJ2-1; the D gene is possibly TRBD2 (6 bases). Germline CDR1 reads SGHNT; CDR2 reads YENEEA. V was shortened by 0 bases and J by 2 bases, with 11 bases between the two germline ends. The CDR3 extends over 16 amino acids. The DNA for the CDR3 is TGTGCCAGCAGCTTAGATAGCGGACATGCCTACAATGAGCAGTTCTTC. It is translated as CASSLDSGHAYNEQFF.

This clonotype was detected many times. This sequence joins TRBV7-8 and TRBJ2-5, with 8 bases that match TRBD1. Germline trimming cut 5 bases from V and 5 bases from J; bases unmatched to any gene: 7. CDR3 length: 14 amino acids. Germline V gives CDR1 SGHVS, CDR2 FQNEAQ. The CDR3 nucleotides are TGTGCCAGCAGCCTCAGGGGGCTGTCGGAGACCCAGTACTTC. As protein: CASSLRGLSETQYF.

At least ten counts were recorded for this clonotype. This sequence joins TRBV5-6 and TRBJ2-3; TRBD1 might be the D (5 bases). The CDR3 is made up of 16 amino acids. Between the trimmed V and J ends, which lost 0 bases and 4 bases, there was a span of 15 bases. The germline gives CDR1 SGHDT, CDR2 YYEEEE. CDR3 DNA: TGTGCCAGCAGCTTGGCCCAGCTTGAAGGGGCAGATACGCAGTATTTT. This translates into CASSLAQLEGADTQYF. Together with reference TRBV5-6 and TRBJ2-3, the CDR3 gives the full variable domain: DAGVTQSPTHLIKTRGQQVTLRCSPKSGHDTVSWYQQALGQGPQFIFQYYEEEERQRGNFPDRFSGHQFPNYSSELNVNALLLGDSALYLCASSLAQLEGADTQYFGPGTRLTVL.

This clonotype is classed as medium-sized. The chain carries TRBV5-1 and TRBJ2-1; TRBD1 matches 7 bases. The CDR3 sequence is 14 residues long. V was pared by 3 bases and J by 7 bases, with 7 bases of the junction left unmatched. The germline V gene encodes CDR1 SGHRS and CDR2 YFSETQ. The CDR3 protein is CASSSGTGANEQFF. CDR3 DNA sequence: TGCGCCAGCAGCTCAGGTACAGGGGCAAATGAGCAGTTCTTC. The full variable domain, rest sourced from reference TRBV5-1 and TRBJ2-1, is KAGVTQTPRYLIKTRGQQVTLSCSPISGHRSVSWYQQTPGQGLQFLFEYFSETQRNKGNFPGRFSGRQFSNSRSEMNVSTLELGDSALYLCASSSGTGANEQFFGPGTRLTVL.

V is TRBV27 and J is TRBJ2-5, with 12 bases matching TRBD2. Germline V gene sequence: CDR1 MNHEY, CDR2 SMNVEV (reference sequence). The CDR3 has 18 amino acids. V dropped 0 bases and J dropped 2; count of bases not matched to a gene: 7. The DNA of the CDR3 is TGTGCCAGCAGTTTATCGAGACTAGCGGGAGTGGGTCAAGAGACCCAGTACTTC. This translates into CASSLSRLAGVGQETQYF.

The chain has TRBV18 and TRBJ2-3; D is undetermined. Trimming took off 3 bases at V and 4 bases at J, with 11 bases between the two ends. CDR1 is KGHSH and CDR2 is LQKENI in the germline V gene. The CDR3 extends over 14 amino acids. The CDR3 coding sequence is TGTGCCAGCTCACCCAGGAAGAGCGCAGATACGCAGTATTTT. It translates to CASSPRKSADTQYF.

This clonotype was found many times. The chain combines TRBV7-2 with TRBJ2-5, with D tentatively TRBD2 (6 bases). V was clipped by 5 bases and J by 1 base, with 8 bases between them. The CDR3 is 13 residues long. CDR1 is SGHTA and CDR2 is FQGNSA in the germline V gene. CDR3 protein: CASSRDFQETQYF. CDR3 in DNA: TGTGCCAGCAGCCGGGACTTCCAAGAGACCCAGTACTTC. Using reference TRBV7-2 and TRBJ2-5 for the parts outside the CDR3, the full variable domain is GAGVSQSPSNKVTEKGKDVELRCDPISGHTALYWYRQSLGQGLEFLIYFQGNSAPDKSGLPSDRFSAERTGGSVSTLTIQRTQQEDSAVYLCASSRDFQETQYFGPGTRLLVL.